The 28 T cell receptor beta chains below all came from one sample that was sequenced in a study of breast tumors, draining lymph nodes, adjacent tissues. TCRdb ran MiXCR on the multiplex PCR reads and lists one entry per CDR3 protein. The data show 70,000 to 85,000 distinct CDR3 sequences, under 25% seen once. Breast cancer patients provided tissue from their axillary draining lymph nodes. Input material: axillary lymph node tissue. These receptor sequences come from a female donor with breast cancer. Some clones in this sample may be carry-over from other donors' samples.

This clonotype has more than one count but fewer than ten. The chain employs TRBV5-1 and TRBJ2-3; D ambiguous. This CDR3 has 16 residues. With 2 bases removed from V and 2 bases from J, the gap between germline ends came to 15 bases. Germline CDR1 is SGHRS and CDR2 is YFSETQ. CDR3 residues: CASSLRVSTSTDTQYF. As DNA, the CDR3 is TGCGCCAGCAGCTTAAGGGTATCAACTTCCACAGATACGCAGTATTTT.

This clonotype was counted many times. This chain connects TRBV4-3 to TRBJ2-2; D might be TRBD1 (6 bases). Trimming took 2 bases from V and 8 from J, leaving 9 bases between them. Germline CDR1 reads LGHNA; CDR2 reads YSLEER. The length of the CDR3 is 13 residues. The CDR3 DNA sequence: TGCGCCAGCAGCCAAATTAGGGGGGGGGAGCTGTTTTTT. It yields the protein CASSQIRGGELFF.

For the CDR3, the DNA is TGTGCCAGCAGCTTGGACAGGGCCTATGGCTACACCTTC. Amino acid sequence: CASSLDRAYGYTF. V usage is TRBV9 and J usage is TRBJ1-2; 8 bases map to TRBD1. CDR1 is SGDLS, CDR2 YYNGEE, per germline. The V and J ends lost 4 bases and 4 bases, in that order; junction bases with no gene match: 3. The CDR3 contains 13 residues. The full variable domain, completed using reference TRBV9 and TRBJ1-2, is DSGVTQTPKHLITATGQRVTLRCSPRSGDLSVYWYQQSLDQGLQFLIQYYNGEERAKGNILERFSAQQFPDLHSELNLSSLELGDSALYFCASSLDRAYGYTFGSGTRLTVV.

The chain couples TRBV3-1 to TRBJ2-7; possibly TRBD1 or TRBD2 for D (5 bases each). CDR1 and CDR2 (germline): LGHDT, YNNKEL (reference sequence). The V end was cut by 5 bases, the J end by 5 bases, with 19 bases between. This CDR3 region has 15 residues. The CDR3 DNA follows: TGTGCCAGCAGCTCCACGACCGGGGCCGGGCACGAGCAGTACTTC. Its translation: CASSSTTGAGHEQYF.

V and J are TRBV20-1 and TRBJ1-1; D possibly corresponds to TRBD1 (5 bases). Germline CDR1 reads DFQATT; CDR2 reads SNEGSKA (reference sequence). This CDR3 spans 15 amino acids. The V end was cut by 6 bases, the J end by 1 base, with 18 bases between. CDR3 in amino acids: CSASQGGRGNTEAFF. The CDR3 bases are TGCAGTGCAAGTCAGGGTGGGCGGGGGAACACTGAAGCTTTCTTT.

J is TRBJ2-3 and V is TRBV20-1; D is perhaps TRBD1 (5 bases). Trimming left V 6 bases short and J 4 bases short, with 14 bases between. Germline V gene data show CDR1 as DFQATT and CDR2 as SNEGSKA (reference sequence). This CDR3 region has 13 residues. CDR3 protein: CSALKGAADTQYF. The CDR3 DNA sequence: TGCAGTGCCTTGAAAGGGGCCGCAGATACGCAGTATTTT.

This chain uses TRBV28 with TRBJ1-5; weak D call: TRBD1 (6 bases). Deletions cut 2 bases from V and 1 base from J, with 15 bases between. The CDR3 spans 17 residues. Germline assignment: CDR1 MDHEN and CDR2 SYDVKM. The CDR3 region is CASSLAPGAGSNQPQHF. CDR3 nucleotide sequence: TGTGCCAGCAGTTTAGCCCCAGGGGCGGGGAGCAATCAGCCCCAGCATTTT.

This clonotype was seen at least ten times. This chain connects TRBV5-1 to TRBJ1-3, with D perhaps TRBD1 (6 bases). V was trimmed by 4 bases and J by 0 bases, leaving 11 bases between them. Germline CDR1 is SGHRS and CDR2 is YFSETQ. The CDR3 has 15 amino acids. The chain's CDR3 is CASSQAGASGNTIYF. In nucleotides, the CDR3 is TGCGCCAGCAGCCAAGCAGGGGCCTCTGGAAACACCATATATTTT.

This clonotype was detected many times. CDR3 sequence: CAWSGLGLEQFF. CDR3 bases: TGTGCCTGGAGCGGATTGGGACTAGAGCAGTTCTTC. The gene calls are TRBV30 and TRBJ2-1, with 7 bases matching TRBD2. V shed 3 bases, J shed 10 bases, and the junction held 6 bases outside the gene matches. Germline CDR1 GTSNPN, CDR2 SVGIG (reference sequence). The CDR3 contains 12 residues.

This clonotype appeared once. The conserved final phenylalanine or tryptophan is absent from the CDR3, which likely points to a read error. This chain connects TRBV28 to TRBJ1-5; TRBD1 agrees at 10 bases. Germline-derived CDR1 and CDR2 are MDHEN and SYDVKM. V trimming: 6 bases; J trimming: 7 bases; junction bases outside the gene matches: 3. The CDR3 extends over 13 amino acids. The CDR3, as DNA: TGTGCCAGCAGGACAGGGGGCTACCAGCCCCAGCATTTA. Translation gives CASRTGGYQPQHL.

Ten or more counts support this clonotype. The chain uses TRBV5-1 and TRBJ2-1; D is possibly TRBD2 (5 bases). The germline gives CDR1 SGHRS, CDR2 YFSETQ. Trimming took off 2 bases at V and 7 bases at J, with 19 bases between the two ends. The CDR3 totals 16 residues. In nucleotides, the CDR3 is TGCGCCAGCAGCTTAAATCTCGTGGGAGATAAAAATGAGCAGTTCTTC. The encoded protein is CASSLNLVGDKNEQFF.

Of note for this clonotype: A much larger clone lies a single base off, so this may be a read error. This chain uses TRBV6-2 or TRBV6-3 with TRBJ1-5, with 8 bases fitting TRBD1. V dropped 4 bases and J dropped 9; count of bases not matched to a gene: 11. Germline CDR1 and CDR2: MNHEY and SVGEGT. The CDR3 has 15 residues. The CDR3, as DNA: TGTGCCAGCAGTTCGATCGACAGGGGACATCGGCCCCAGCATTTT. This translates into CASSSIDRGHRPQHF.

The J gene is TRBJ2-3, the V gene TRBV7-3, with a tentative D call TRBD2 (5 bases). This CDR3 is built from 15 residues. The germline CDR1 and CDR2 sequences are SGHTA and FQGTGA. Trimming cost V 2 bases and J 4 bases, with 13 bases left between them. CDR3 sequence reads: CASSLDRLASDTQYF. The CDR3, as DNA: TGTGCCAGCAGCTTAGATCGGCTAGCCTCAGATACGCAGTATTTT.

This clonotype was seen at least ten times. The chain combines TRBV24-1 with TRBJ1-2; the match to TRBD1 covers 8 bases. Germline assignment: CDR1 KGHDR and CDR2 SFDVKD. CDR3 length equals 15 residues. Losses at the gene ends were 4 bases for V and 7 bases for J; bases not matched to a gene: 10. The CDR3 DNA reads TGTGCCACCAGTGACCCGATCGACAGGGGCGGTGGCTACACCTTC. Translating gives CATSDPIDRGGGYTF.

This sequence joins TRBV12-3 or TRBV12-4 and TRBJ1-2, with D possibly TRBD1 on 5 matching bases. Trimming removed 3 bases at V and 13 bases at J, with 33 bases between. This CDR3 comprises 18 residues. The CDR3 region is CASSFLWAREIRCYGSTF. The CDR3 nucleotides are TGTGCCAGCAGTTTTCTATGGGCCAGGGAAATTAGGTGCTATGGCAGCACCTTC.

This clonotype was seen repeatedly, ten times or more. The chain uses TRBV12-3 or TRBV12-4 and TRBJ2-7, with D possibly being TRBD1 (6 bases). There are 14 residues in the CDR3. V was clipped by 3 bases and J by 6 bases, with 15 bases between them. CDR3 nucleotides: TGTGCCAGCAGTTTTAGTAGCCAGGGGAGCGAGCAGTACTTC. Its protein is CASSFSSQGSEQYF.

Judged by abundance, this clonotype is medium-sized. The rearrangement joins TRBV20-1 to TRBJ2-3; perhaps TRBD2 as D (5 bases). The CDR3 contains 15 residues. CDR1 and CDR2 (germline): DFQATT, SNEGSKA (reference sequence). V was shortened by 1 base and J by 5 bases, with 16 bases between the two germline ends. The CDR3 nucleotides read TGCAGTGCTAGAGGAACCCACGGGGATGTAGATACGCAGTATTTT. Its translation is CSARGTHGDVDTQYF.

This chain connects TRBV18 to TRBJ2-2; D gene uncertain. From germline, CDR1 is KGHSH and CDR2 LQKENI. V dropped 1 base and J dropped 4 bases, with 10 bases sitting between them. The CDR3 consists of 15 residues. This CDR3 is CASSPLVRATGELFF. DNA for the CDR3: TGTGCCAGCTCACCACTGGTAAGGGCCACCGGGGAGCTGTTTTTT.

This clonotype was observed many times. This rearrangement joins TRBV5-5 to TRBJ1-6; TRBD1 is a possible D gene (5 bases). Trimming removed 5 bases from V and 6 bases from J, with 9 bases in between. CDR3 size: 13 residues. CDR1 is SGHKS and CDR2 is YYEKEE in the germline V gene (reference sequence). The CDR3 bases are TGTGCCAGCAGACTGACAGTTAATTCACCCCTCCACTTT. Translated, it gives CASRLTVNSPLHF.

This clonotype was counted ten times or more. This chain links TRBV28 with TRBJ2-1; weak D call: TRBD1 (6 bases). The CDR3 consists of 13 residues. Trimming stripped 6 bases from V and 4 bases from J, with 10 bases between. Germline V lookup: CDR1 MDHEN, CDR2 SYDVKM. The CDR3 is CASSDRSYNEQFF. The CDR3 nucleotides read TGTGCCAGCAGCGACAGGTCTTACAATGAGCAGTTCTTC.

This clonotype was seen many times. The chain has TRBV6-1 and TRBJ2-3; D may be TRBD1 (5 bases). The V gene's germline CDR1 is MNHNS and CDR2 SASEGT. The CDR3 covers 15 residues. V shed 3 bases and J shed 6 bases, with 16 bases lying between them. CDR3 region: CASSDARGSGDTQYF. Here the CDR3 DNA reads TGTGCCAGCAGTGATGCTAGGGGAAGTGGCGATACGCAGTATTTT.

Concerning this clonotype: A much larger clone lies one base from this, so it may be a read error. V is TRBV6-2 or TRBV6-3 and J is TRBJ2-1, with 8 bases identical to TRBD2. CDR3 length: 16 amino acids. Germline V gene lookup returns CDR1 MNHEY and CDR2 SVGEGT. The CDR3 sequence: CASSSLSGSGYNGQFF. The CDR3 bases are TGTGCCAGCAGTTCATTGAGCGGGAGTGGATACAATGGGCAGTTCTTC.

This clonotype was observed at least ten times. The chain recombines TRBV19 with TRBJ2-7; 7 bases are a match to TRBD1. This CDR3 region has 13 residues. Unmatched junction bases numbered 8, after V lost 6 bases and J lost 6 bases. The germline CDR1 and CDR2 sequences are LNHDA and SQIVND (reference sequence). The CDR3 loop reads CASSITGAGEQYF. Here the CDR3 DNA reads TGTGCCAGTAGCATAACAGGGGCAGGCGAGCAGTACTTC.

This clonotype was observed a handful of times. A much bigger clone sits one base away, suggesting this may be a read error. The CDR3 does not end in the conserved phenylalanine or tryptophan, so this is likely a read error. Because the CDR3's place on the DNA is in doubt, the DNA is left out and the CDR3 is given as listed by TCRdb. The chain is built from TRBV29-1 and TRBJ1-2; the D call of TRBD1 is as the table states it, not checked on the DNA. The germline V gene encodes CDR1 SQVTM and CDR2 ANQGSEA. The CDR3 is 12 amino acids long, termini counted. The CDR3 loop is CSVGTGTLVSAL.

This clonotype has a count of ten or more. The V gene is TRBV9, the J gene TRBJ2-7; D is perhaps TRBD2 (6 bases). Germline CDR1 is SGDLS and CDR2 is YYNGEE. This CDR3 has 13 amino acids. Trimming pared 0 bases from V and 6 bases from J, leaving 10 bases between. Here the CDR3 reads CASSVAPGVEQYF. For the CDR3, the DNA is TGTGCCAGCAGCGTAGCCCCGGGAGTCGAGCAGTACTTC.

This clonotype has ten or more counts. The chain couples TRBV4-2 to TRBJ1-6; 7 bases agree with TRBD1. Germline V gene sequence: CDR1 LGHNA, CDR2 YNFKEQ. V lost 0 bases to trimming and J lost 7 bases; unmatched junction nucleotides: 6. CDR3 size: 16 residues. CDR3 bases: TGTGCCAGCAGCCAAGACACCCGGACAGGAAATTCACCCCTCCACTTT. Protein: CASSQDTRTGNSPLHF.

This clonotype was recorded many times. The CDR3 loop is CASSKEHFQDTQYF. The DNA for the CDR3 is TGTGCCAGTAGCAAGGAACACTTTCAGGATACGCAGTATTTT. The gene calls are TRBV19 and TRBJ2-3, with no clear D. Germline values: CDR1 LNHDA, CDR2 SQIVND (reference sequence). This CDR3 spans 14 amino acids. V was pared by 6 bases and J by 6 bases, with 16 bases between.

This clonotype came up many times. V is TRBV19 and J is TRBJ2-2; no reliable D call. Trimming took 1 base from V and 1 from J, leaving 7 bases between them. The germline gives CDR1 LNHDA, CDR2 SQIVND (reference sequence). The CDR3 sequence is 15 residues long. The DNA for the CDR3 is TGTGCCAGTAGTATAGTACCGAGGAACACCGGGGAGCTGTTTTTT. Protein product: CASSIVPRNTGELFF.